The T cell receptor beta chain described here comes from a study of CD8 T cells in Susac syndrome (dated by TCRdb to between 2018 and 2021). Context from the whole study: Whether CD8+ T cell activation and differentiation in Susac syndrome was antigen driven was tested using repertoire sequencing. The investigation overall reported the following: The number of individuals in the TCR sequencing and HLA analysis was acknowledged as relatively small.

RNA was extracted using the RNeasy kit, and roughly 0.45 to 1 microgram was reverse transcribed with random hexamers. TCR beta CDR3 regions were amplified with the immunoSEQ multiplex PCR assay covering 54 Vbeta and 13 Jbeta segments. PCR amplification bias was corrected using a synthetic template baseline for primer optimization and computational correction. The authors processed their data as follows. Only productive sequences were kept, with reads annotated to V, D and J genes according to IMGT and analyzed in immunoSEQ Analyzer. To calculate clonality, Shannon entropy was normalized by log2 of the number of productive unique sequences and then subtracted from one. For each patient and control, public and private clones were evaluated among the 100 most prevalent clones. Susac-specific clones were defined as absent from healthy and MS cohorts, about 1,100 published viral clones and other ImmuneACCESS disease sequences. TCRdb took the public reads, trimmed them with fastp at Q25, ran MiXCR for clone calling and kept in-frame beta chains. Every entry covers one CDR3 protein and lists the most common genes and DNA from its rows. V and J calls and clone size were set by TCRdb, not the authors. In all, the sample holds about 210,000 distinct CDR3 sequences, and approximately 93% of those were seen once. The ten top clones hold 0.1% to 0.12% of the sample.

In the case of this clonotype: The antigen this receptor binds is unknown. Base-call qualities are not available, and no considerably larger clone is one nucleotide away.

Peripheral blood CD8+ and CD4+ T cells from healthy donors, Susac syndrome patients and multiple sclerosis patients were profiled using high-throughput TCR beta sequencing. The healthy donors served as controls matched for age and sex. Bulk CD8+ and CD4+ T cells were purified by magnetic negative isolation, whereas CD8+ TEMRA cells were enriched by FACS. Blood was drawn into EDTA tubes, processed within 24 hours, and PBMCs were isolated by density gradient centrifugation. PBMCs intended for TCR sequencing were cryopreserved in liquid nitrogen and thawed later in a water bath at 37 degrees C. Purity of sorted or isolated CD4+, CD8+ and CD8+ TEMRA cells was at least 90%. This sequence originates from a human donor in good health. Sequencing used CD4+ T cells from PBMCs.

The CDR3 amino acid sequence is: CASSLGLAGGAYEQYF. Read as DNA, the sequence is TGCGCCAGCAGCTTGGGACTAGCGGGGGGTGCCTACGAGCAGTACTTC. Here the chain combines TRBV5-1 and TRBJ2-7, and TRBD2 aligns with 13 junction nucleotides. The CDR3 spans 16 residues, from the cysteine through the phenylalanine. Only CDR3 DNA is held: 48 bases, read in frame from base 1. CDR1 and CDR2 were assigned from the germline V gene as SGHRS and YFSETQ. V has 0 bases trimmed and J has 2 bases trimmed; junction bases matching no gene number 2.